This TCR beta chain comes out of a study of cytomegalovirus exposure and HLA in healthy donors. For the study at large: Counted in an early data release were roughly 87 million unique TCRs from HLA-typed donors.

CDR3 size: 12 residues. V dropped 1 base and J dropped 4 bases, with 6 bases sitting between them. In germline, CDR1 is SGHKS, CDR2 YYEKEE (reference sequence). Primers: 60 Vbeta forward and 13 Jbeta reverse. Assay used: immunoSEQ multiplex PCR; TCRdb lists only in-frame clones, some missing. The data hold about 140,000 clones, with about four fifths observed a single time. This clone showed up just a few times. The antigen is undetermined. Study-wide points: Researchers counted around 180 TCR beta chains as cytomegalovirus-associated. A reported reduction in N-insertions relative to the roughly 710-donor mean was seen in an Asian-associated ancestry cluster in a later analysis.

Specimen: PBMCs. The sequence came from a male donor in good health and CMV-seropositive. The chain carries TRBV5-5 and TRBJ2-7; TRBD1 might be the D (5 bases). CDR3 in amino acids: CASSLQGYEQYF. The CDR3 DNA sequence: TGTGCCAGCAGCTTGCAGGGATACGAGCAGTACTTC.